Sequencing of this T cell receptor (beta chain) was carried out in a study of shared clonotypes between healthy human individuals. Whole-study findings and limits: Shared clonotypes across all four donors exceeded non-shared ones in generation probability.

Produced via immunoSEQ multiplex PCR; TCRdb's table is partial and in-frame only. Among 2 million to 2.5 million clones, around 95% were seen once, and the ten largest hold about 0.13%. This CDR3 contains 16 residues. With V trimmed by 5 bases and J by 3 bases, 10 bases remained unmatched. Germline loops: CDR1 KGHSH, CDR2 LQKENI. Every donor, a Caucasian adult, lived in Nashville, Tennessee. The sample holds one count of this clone. The antigen is undetermined. Material for sequencing was naive CD4+ T cells sorted from blood. Subset: CD45RA+ positively selected. The clonotype was recovered from a man aged 18 to 29 in good health. J is TRBJ2-5 and V is TRBV18; the match to TRBD1 covers 9 bases. In DNA form, the CDR3 reads TGTGCCAGCTCAGCATATCCGGGACAGGGAAAAGAGACCCAGTACTTC. Protein product: CASSAYPGQGKETQYF.